The T cell receptor beta chain under discussion was sequenced for a study of OX40 agonist ivuxolimab in advanced cancers. About this clone itself: The antigen is unknown.

Germline values: CDR1 ENHRY, CDR2 SYGVKD. The CDR3 loop spans 14 amino acids. Trimming shortened V by 10 bases and J by 7 bases, and 20 bases separated the two germline ends. The assay was immunoSEQ multiplex PCR, and TCRdb's table has in-frame clones only and misses some. The sample lists 70,000 or so clones, approximately 92% occurring once. Regarding the study as a whole: In the 0.1 to 3.0 mg/kg range, CD4+ and CD8+ blood T cells had expanded clonally by week 6. Nonresponders included some who also had low normalized T-cell clonal expansion.

The sequences come from CD4+ or CD8+ T cells sorted from blood, collected in a trial of the OX40 agonist ivuxolimab. V gene TRBV10-3 combines with J gene TRBJ2-1; D unclear. This sequence originates from an adult with an advanced solid tumor such as melanoma, head and neck, liver or kidney cancer. The CDR3 reads CATESLNEGNEQFF. The CDR3 DNA reads as TGTGCCACCGAGTCCTTAAATGAAGGGAATGAGCAGTTCTTC.